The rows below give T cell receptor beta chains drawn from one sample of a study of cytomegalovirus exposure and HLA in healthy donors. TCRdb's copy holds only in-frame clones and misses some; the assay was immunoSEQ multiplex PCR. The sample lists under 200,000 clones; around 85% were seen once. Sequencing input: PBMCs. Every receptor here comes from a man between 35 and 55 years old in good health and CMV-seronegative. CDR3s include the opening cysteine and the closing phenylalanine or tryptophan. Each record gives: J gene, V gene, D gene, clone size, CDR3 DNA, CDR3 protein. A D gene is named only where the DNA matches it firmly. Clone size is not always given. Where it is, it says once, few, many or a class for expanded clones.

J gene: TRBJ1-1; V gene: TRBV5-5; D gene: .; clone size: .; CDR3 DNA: TGTGCCAGCAAGGGGATGAACACTGAAGCTTTCTTT; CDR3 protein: CASKGMNTEAFF
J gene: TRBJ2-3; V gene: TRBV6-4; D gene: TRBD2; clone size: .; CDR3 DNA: TGTGCCAGCAGTGACTCTAGCGGGGGACCAGATACGCAGTATTTT; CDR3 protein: CASSDSSGGPDTQYF
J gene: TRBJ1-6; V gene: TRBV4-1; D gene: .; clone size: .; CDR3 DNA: TGCGCCAGCAGGGGATCAGGGGACAATTCACCCCTCCACTTT; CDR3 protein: CASRGSGDNSPLHF
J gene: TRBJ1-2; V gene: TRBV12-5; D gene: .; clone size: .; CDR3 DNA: TGTGCTAGTGGTTTTGAGAGTAACTATGGCTACACCTTC; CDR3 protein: CASGFESNYGYTF
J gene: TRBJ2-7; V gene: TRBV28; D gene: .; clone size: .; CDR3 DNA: TGTGCCAGCAGTCCCTCAACCCACTTTCCCTACGAGCAGTACTTC; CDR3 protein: CASSPSTHFPYEQYF
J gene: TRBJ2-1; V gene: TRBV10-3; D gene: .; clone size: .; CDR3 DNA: TGTGCCATCAGAGAGGCGGGGCTCTCCTACAATGAGCAGTTCTTC; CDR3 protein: CAIREAGLSYNEQFF
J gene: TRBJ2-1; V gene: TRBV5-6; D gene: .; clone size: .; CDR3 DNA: TGTGCCAGCAGCTTGGGGCAGTATGAGCAGTTCTTC; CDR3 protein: CASSLGQYEQFF
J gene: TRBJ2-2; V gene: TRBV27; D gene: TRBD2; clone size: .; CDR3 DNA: TGTGCCAGCAGTACGGGGGGAAGGAACACCGGGGAGCTGTTTTTT; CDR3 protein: CASSTGGRNTGELFF
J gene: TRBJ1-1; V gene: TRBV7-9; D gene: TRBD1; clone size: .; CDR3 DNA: TGTGCCAGCAGCCGATGGCAGGGGGACGTCGCTTTCTTT; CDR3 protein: CASSRWQGDVAFF
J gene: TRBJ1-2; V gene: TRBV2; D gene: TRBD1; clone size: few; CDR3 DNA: TGTGCCAGCAGCTTCGGGACAGGGATGGGCTACACCTTC; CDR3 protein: CASSFGTGMGYTF
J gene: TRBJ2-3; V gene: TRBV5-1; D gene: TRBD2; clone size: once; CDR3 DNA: TGCGCCAGCAGCCCGGGACTAGCAGCAGATACGCAGTATTTT; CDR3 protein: CASSPGLAADTQYF
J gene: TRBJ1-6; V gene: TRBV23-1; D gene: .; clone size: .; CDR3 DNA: TGCGCCAGCAGTCAAGGGGCTTCACCCCTCCACTTT; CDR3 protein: CASSQGASPLHF
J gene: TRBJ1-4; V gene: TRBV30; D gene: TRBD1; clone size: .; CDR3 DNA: TGTGCCTGGAGGGGACAGGGTTTCGTGGGTGAAAAACTGTTTTTT; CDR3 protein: CAWRGQGFVGEKLFF
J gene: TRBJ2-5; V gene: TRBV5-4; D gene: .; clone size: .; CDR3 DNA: TGTGCCAGCAGCTTCGGACAGAACCAAGAGACCCAGTACTTC; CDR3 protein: CASSFGQNQETQYF
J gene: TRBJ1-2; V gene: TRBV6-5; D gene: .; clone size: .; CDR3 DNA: TGTGCCAGCAGTTTGGGGGGGAACTATGGCTACACCTTC; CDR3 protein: CASSLGGNYGYTF
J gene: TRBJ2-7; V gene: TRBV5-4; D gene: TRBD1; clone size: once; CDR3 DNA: TGTGCCAGCAGCCCACAGGGACAGACCTACGAGCAGTACTTC; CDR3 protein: CASSPQGQTYEQYF
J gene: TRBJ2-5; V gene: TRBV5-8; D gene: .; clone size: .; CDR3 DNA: TGTGCCAGCAACGGACAGAGTCCAGAAGAGACCCAGTACTTC; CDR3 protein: CASNGQSPEETQYF
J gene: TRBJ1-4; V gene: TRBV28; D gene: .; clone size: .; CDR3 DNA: TGTGCCAGCAGTGATCAGGGGTACAGTGAAAAACTGTTTTTT; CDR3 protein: CASSDQGYSEKLFF
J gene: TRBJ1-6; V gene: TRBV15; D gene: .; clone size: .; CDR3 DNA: TGTGCCACCAGGCCGAGCTCCTATAATTCACCCCTCCACTTT; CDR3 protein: CATRPSSYNSPLHF
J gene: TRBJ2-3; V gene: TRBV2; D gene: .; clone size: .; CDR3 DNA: TGTGCCAGCATCGGACTGAGGAATACGCAGTATTTT; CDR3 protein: CASIGLRNTQYF
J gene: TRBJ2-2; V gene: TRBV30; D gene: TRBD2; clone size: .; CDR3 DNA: TGTGCCTGGAGTGGGGGGGGACCGAACACCGGGGAGCTGTTTTTT; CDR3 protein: CAWSGGGPNTGELFF
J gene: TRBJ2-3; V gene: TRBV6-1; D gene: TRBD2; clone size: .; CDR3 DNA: TGTGCCAGCAGTAGACTAGCCGCTAGCACAGATACGCAGTATTTT; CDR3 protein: CASSRLAASTDTQYF
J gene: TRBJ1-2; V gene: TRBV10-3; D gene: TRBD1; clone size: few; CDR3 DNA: TGTGCCATCAGGGACAGGGGGAACTATGGCTACACCTTC; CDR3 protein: CAIRDRGNYGYTF
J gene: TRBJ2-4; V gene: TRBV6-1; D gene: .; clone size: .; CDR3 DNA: TGTGCCAGCAGTGAATCGGTTGGAAACATTCAGTACTTC; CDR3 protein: CASSESVGNIQYF
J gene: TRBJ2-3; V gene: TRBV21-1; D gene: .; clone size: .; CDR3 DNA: TGTGCCAGCAGCAAAGCGGGGGCATTTGGACTTTTCACAGATACGCAGTATTTT; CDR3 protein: CASSKAGAFGLFTDTQYF
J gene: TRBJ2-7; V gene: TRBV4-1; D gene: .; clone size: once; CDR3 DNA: TGCGCCAGCAGCCAAGTGAGCCACCCCTCGTACTACGAGCAGTACTTC; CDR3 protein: CASSQVSHPSYYEQYF
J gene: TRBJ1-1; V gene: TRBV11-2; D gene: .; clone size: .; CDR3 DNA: TGTGCCAGCAGCTTAGTCAGGGAAGCTTTCTTT; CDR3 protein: CASSLVREAFF
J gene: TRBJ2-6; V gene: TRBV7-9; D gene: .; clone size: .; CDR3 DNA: TGTGCCAGCAGCCCCGGACAGATCTCTGGGGCCAACGTCCTGACTTTC; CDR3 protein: CASSPGQISGANVLTF
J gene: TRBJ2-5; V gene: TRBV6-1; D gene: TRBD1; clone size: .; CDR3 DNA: TGTGCCAGCAGTGTAACAGGGGGCGAGAGGGAGACCCAGTACTTC; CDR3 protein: CASSVTGGERETQYF
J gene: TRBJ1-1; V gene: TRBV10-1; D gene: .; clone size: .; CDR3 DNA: TGCGCCAGCAGTGAGTCGAGGAGAGGGGACTCTGAAGCTTTCTTT; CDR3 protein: CASSESRRGDSEAFF